This entry lists 8 T cell receptor beta chains sequenced from one sample in a study of blood T cell repertoires in COVID-19. Sequenced by immunoSEQ multiplex PCR; TCRdb stores in-frame clones only, minus some. The data contain about 250,000 clones, roughly 80% of them singletons. Sequenced material: PBMCs or T cells enriched from blood (not recorded which). The receptor source for this set is a man aged 50-60 years who had recovered from COVID-19.

The chain joins TRBV5-4 to TRBJ1-1, with D uncertain. The CDR3 extends over 12 amino acids. Germline CDR1 SGHNT, CDR2 YYREEE (reference sequence). V was cut by 2 bases and J by 3 bases, with 5 bases left in between. The CDR3 reads CASSFVDTEAFF. CDR3 bases: TGTGCCAGCAGCTTCGTCGACACTGAAGCTTTCTTT.

CDR3 bases: TGCGCCAGCAGCAATGGACAGGGAACCGGGGAGCTGTTTTTT. Translating gives CASSNGQGTGELFF. The chain couples TRBV4-1 to TRBJ2-2; 8 nucleotides line up with TRBD1. The CDR3 length is 14 residues. Germline CDR1 reads MGHRA; CDR2 reads YSYEKL. Trimming at V came to 5 bases and at J to 5 bases, leaving 4 bases not matched to a gene.

The rearrangement joins TRBV10-2 to TRBJ1-1, with D hard to call. The V gene lost 2 bases and the J gene lost 3 bases, with 7 bases spanning the gap. This CDR3 is 13 amino acids long. Germline CDR1 reads WSHSY; CDR2 reads SAAADI. The DNA of the CDR3 is TGCGCCAGCAGTGAGAAACGGGACACTGAAGCTTTCTTT. Protein sequence: CASSEKRDTEAFF.

The chain has TRBV10-3 and TRBJ2-5; 7 nucleotides line up with TRBD2. Germline CDR1 ENHRY, CDR2 SYGVKD. The CDR3 sequence is 16 residues long. The ends lost 4 bases at V and 5 bases at J; junction bases unmatched: 13. CDR3 protein: CAISATRSGIGETQYF. The CDR3 region has the DNA TGTGCCATCAGTGCCACCCGAAGCGGGATCGGGGAGACCCAGTACTTC.

The chain is built from TRBV7-2 and TRBJ2-7, with 11 bases fitting TRBD1. CDR1 and CDR2 (germline): SGHTA, FQGNSA. J was trimmed by 3 bases and V by 5 bases; bases with no gene match: 6. This CDR3 has 15 amino acids. CDR3 region: CASSLEDRGLYEQYF. The CDR3 coding sequence is TGTGCCAGCAGCCTAGAGGACAGGGGGCTCTACGAGCAGTACTTC.

The chain employs TRBV7-6 and TRBJ2-2; 8 positions match TRBD1. Per the germline V gene, CDR1 is SGHVS and CDR2 is FNYEAQ. The CDR3 is made up of 15 amino acids. With V trimmed by 5 bases and J by 4 bases, 6 bases remained unmatched. For the CDR3, the DNA is TGTGCCAGCAGCCACAGGGGGTTTGGCACCGGGGAGCTGTTTTTT. Protein: CASSHRGFGTGELFF.

The chain uses TRBV29-1 and TRBJ2-3; a possible D gene is TRBD2 (6 bases). V lost 3 bases to trimming and J lost 2 bases, with 15 bases between them. The CDR3 runs to 15 residues. Germline CDR1 SQVTM, CDR2 ANQGSEA. As DNA, the CDR3 is TGCAGCGTTGATAGGAGGGCTGGGGCCACAGATACGCAGTATTTT. The encoded protein is CSVDRRAGATDTQYF.

The rearrangement uses TRBV19 and TRBJ1-2; D is unclear. Germline V gives CDR1 LNHDA, CDR2 SQIVND (reference sequence). V was shortened by 6 bases and J by 4 bases, with 12 bases between the two germline ends. The CDR3 consists of 13 residues. The CDR3 coding sequence is TGTGCCAGTAGCTCCGGGGTCCGCTATGGCTACACCTTC. This codes for CASSSGVRYGYTF.